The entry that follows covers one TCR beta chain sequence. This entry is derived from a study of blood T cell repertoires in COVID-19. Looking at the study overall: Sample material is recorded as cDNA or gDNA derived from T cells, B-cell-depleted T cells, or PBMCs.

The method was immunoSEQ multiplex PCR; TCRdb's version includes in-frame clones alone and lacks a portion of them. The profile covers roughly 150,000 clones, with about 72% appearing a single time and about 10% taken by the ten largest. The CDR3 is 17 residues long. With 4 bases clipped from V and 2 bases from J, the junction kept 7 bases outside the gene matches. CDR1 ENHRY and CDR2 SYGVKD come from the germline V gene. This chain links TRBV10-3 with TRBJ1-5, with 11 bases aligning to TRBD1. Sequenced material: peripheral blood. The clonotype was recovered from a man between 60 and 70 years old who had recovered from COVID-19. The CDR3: CAISGTGGGFGNQPQHF. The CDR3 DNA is TGTGCCATCAGTGGGACAGGGGGCGGATTTGGCAATCAGCCCCAGCATTTT.